The 17 T cell receptor beta chains presented below share a single source sample, sequenced in a study of shared clonotypes between healthy human individuals. TCRdb's table, derived via immunoSEQ multiplex PCR, lists solely in-frame clones and lacks some. The table has a few million clones, nearly 97% seen once. The source material was naive CD4+ T cells sorted from blood. Subset in this sample: CD45RA+ positively selected. These receptors were obtained from a young man in good health.

This clone has just one count. Additional DNA sequences in this sample encode the identical CDR3. The chain employs TRBV2 and TRBJ2-2; TRBD1 aligns across 7 bases. Germline V CDR1 and CDR2: SNHLY, FYNNEI. Trimming cost V 4 bases and J 3 bases; bases outside gene matches: 5. This CDR3 spans 15 amino acids. The CDR3 bases are TGTGCCAGCAGTGGCAGGGGGAGAGACACCGGGGAGCTGTTTTTT. Its protein product is CASSGRGRDTGELFF.

The chain has TRBV5-1 and TRBJ2-5; D possibly matches TRBD1 or TRBD2 (5 bases each). The ends were cut back, 1 base at V and 3 bases at J, with 10 bases in the middle. The CDR3 runs to 14 residues. Germline CDR1 and CDR2: SGHRS and YFSETQ. The CDR3 is CASSLRGEKETQYF. CDR3 nucleotide sequence: TGCGCCAGCAGCTTGAGGGGAGAGAAAGAGACCCAGTACTTC.

This chain uses TRBV6-5 with TRBJ2-7, with D possibly matching TRBD1 (6 bases). The V and J ends lost 7 bases and 3 bases respectively, with 13 bases between them. Germline V gene sequence: CDR1 MNHEY, CDR2 SVGAGI. The CDR3 totals 13 residues. The CDR3 coding sequence is TGTGCCAGCACCGAGGACAGTTTCTACGAGCAGTACTTC. This gives the protein CASTEDSFYEQYF.

About this clone: This specimen includes other DNA sequences encoding the same CDR3. The V call is TRBV5-1, the J call TRBJ1-4; D might be TRBD1 (5 bases). The CDR3 loop spans 15 amino acids. The V and J ends lost 4 bases and 0 bases respectively, with 10 bases between them. Germline CDR1 SGHRS, CDR2 YFSETQ. In DNA, the CDR3 is TGCGCCAGCAGCCTGATGGGGGCAACTAATGAAAAACTGTTTTTT. It codes for CASSLMGATNEKLFF.

The genes are TRBV7-2 and TRBJ2-7, with D possibly TRBD1 on 6 matching bases. Germline CDR1 is SGHTA and CDR2 is FQGNSA. CDR3 length equals 14 residues. Between the trimmed V and J ends, which lost 4 bases and 2 bases, there was a span of 12 bases. As DNA, the CDR3 is TGTGCCAGCAGCTCGCTCAGGGGAACCTACGAGCAGTACTTC. Residues: CASSSLRGTYEQYF.

The chain is built from TRBV5-1 and TRBJ1-2; 7 nucleotides line up with TRBD1. CDR1 and CDR2 (germline): SGHRS, YFSETQ. The trim removed 4 bases at V and 4 bases at J, leaving 4 bases unmatched. The CDR3 spans 13 residues. For the CDR3, the DNA is TGCGCCAGCAGCGCTCGGGACAGCTATGGCTACACCTTC. Protein: CASSARDSYGYTF.

This chain links TRBV7-9 with TRBJ2-5, with a possible D match to TRBD1 (5 bases). Deletions cut 4 bases from V and 4 bases from J, with 10 bases between. This CDR3 comprises 13 residues. Germline V gene data show CDR1 as SEHNR and CDR2 as FQNEAQ (reference sequence). The CDR3 nucleotides read TGTGCCAGCAGCTCCCCAGGGCCAGAGACCCAGTACTTC. Residues: CASSSPGPETQYF.

The CDR3 bases are TGTGCCAGCAGTGACCACAGGGGTATCCGCACTGAAGCTTTCTTT. Its translation: CASSDHRGIRTEAFF. The V gene is TRBV25-1, the J gene TRBJ1-1; 7 bases agree with TRBD1. Germline loops: CDR1 MGHDK, CDR2 SYGVNS. V lost 3 bases, J lost 4 bases, and 8 bases stayed unmatched. The CDR3 has 15 residues. The complete variable domain, with remaining parts taken from reference TRBV25-1 and TRBJ1-1, reads EADIYQTPRYLVIGTGKKITLECSQTMGHDKMYWYQQDPGMELHLIHYSYGVNSTEKGDLSSESTVSRIRTEHFPLTLESARPSHTSQYLCASSDHRGIRTEAFFGQGTRLTVV.

V and J are TRBV5-1 and TRBJ2-2, with D possibly being TRBD2 (5 bases). The CDR3 has 13 residues. Trimming stripped 6 bases from V and 4 bases from J, with 10 bases between. The germline V gene encodes CDR1 SGHRS and CDR2 YFSETQ. The CDR3 coding sequence is TGCGCCAGCACCCGAGGGTCCACCGGGGAGCTGTTTTTT. Its protein product is CASTRGSTGELFF.

The rearrangement links TRBV4-1 to TRBJ1-5; maybe TRBD1 (5 bases). In germline, CDR1 is MGHRA, CDR2 YSYEKL. CDR3 length: 14 residues. V was clipped by 0 bases and J by 9 bases, with 12 bases between them. The CDR3 nucleotides read TGCGCCAGCAGCCAAGAGGGGGTAGGTCCGCCCCAGCATTTT. It codes for CASSQEGVGPPQHF.

This sequence joins TRBV4-1 and TRBJ1-5; TRBD1 is a possible D gene (6 bases). This CDR3 has 17 amino acids. The germline V gene has CDR1 MGHRA and CDR2 YSYEKL. V was trimmed by 0 bases and J by 4 bases, leaving 16 bases between them. CDR3 residues: CASSQDLVQGRNQPQHF. For the CDR3, the DNA is TGCGCCAGCAGCCAAGATTTGGTACAGGGTCGGAATCAGCCCCAGCATTTT.

The chain employs TRBV7-6 and TRBJ2-3, with D tentatively TRBD1 or TRBD2 (5 bases each). CDR1 is SGHVS and CDR2 is FNYEAQ in the germline V gene. The CDR3 covers 13 residues. V dropped 1 base and J dropped 5 bases, with 7 bases sitting between them. Here the CDR3 reads CASSLGGIDTQYF. DNA for the CDR3: TGTGCCAGCAGCTTAGGGGGGATAGATACGCAGTATTTT.

V gene TRBV7-9 combines with J gene TRBJ2-3; 8 bases are shared with TRBD2. CDR3 length equals 16 residues. V lost 5 bases, J lost 6 bases, and 13 bases stayed unmatched. Germline-derived CDR1 and CDR2 are SEHNR and FQNEAQ (reference sequence). The CDR3 reads CASSLGLASVVDTQYF. The CDR3 nucleotides are TGTGCCAGCAGCCTCGGACTAGCCAGTGTCGTGGATACGCAGTATTTT. The full variable domain, rest sourced from reference TRBV7-9 and TRBJ2-3, is DTGVSQNPRHKITKRGQNVTFRCDPISEHNRLYWYRQTLGQGPEFLTYFQNEAQLEKSRLLSDRFSAERPKGSFSTLEIQRTEQGDSAMYLCASSLGLASVVDTQYFGPGTRLTVL.

The gene calls are TRBV4-3 and TRBJ2-2; D is perhaps TRBD2 (5 bases). The V gene lost 2 bases and the J gene lost 5 bases, with 12 bases spanning the gap. Looked up from germline, CDR1 is LGHNA and CDR2 is YSLEER. This CDR3 has 15 residues. The CDR3 loop is CASSQLPGGTGELFF. For the CDR3, the DNA is TGCGCCAGCAGCCAACTCCCCGGAGGAACCGGGGAGCTGTTTTTT.

The chain uses TRBV11-2 and TRBJ1-2, with 10 bases fitting TRBD1. Germline V gives CDR1 SGHAT, CDR2 FQNNGV. V dropped 2 bases and J dropped 8; count of bases not matched to a gene: 5. This CDR3 is 14 amino acids long. The CDR3 sequence: CASSLLGQGRGYTF. CDR3 nucleotides: TGTGCCAGCAGCTTACTGGGACAGGGGAGAGGCTACACCTTC.

The chain carries TRBV21-1 and TRBJ1-6; the table gives TRBD1 as D, unverified against the DNA. TRBV21-1 counts as a pseudogene. The CDR3 has 17 amino acids. The CDR3 bases are TGTGCCAGCAGCGGAAAGACAGGGGGAATCTATAATTCACCCCTCCACTTT. Protein: CASSGKTGGIYNSPLHF.

The chain joins TRBV2 to TRBJ2-1; no definite D call. The germline V and J ends were trimmed by 10 bases and 0 bases, with 16 bases remaining between them. This CDR3 region has 15 residues. Germline V CDR1 and CDR2: SNHLY, FYNNEI. This CDR3 reads CATNREQRSYNEQFF. CDR3 coding DNA: TGTGCCACTAACCGCGAACAACGCTCCTACAATGAGCAGTTCTTC.